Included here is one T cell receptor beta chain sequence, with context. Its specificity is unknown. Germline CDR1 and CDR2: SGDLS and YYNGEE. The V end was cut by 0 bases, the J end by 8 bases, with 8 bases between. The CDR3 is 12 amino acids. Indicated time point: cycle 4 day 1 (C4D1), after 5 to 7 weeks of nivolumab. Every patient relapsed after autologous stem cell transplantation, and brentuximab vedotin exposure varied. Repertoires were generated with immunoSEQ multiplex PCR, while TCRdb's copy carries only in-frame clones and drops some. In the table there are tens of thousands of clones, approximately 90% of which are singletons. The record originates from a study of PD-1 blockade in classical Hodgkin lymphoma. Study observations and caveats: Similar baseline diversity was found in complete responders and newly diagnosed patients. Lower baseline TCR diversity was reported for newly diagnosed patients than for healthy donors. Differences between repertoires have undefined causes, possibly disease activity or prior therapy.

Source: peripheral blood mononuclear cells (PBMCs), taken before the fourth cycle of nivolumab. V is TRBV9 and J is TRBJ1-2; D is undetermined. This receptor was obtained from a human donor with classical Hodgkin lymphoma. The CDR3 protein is CASSVGAGGYTF. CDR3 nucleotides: TGTGCCAGCAGCGTAGGGGCTGGGGGCTACACCTTC.